This entry describes one TCR beta chain. Its antigen is currently not known. HCMV serostatus was determined by detecting HCMV-specific IgG in serum with a commercial ELISA kit. Ficoll density gradient centrifugation was used to isolate peripheral blood mononuclear cells from blood. CDR3 length: 15 amino acids, cysteine to phenylalanine. No DNA is given. The germline V gene encodes CDR1 KGHSH and CDR2 LQKENI. The data stem from a study of T cells expressing NK-cell markers (dated by TCRdb to the early 2020s). Notes on the research overall: TCR beta-chain repertoires were profiled in sorted CD3+CD56+NKG2C+, CD3+CD56+NKG2C- and CD3+CD56-NKG2C+ T-cell subsets from about 8 donors. The eight sequenced donors were randomly selected healthy volunteers, three men and five women. The libraries were sequenced on Illumina HiSeq 2000/2500, MiSeq or NextSeq, producing 2 x 150 bp reads. Among the eight sequenced donors, only one was HCMV-seronegative, while the other seven were HCMV-seropositive.

The instrument given in TCRdb is Illumina HiSeq 2000. The TCR beta cDNA libraries were made using 5'RACE template switching, a step that added both a universal primer site and unique molecular identifiers. Priming for cDNA synthesis came from the TCR beta constant segment, and two successive PCR amplification steps followed. Concerning the study's data processing: MIGEC was used to demultiplex reads and group the reads by UMI, and MiTCR was used to assemble and quantify clonotypes. To exclude erroneous sequences, any TCR cDNA sequence not supported by at least two reads was discarded. The tcR package was used for downstream repertoire analysis, and clonotypes were matched across fractions by CDR3 nucleotide sequence plus V segment. VDJmatch was used to annotate antigen specificity against VDJdb, with one amino acid substitution in CDR3 permitted. Each entry corresponds to one CDR3 protein sequence from reads that TCRdb reprocessed, and DNA is not given. TCRdb's processing, not the authors', yielded these V and J calls. The table held for this sample gives 550,000 or so distinct CDR3 sequences. Of the sample, about 3.6% falls within the top ten clones.

Study-level results and caveats: Whether the expanded NKG2C-expressing T cell clones were specific for HCMV antigens was left unclear. In several donors, the dominant CD3+CD56+NKG2C+ clonotypes were among the top 10 CD8+ clonotypes and accounted for roughly 1.0-7.5% of CD8+ T cells. Those dominant clonotypes were again the most abundant among CD3+CD56-NKG2C+ cells in a few donors, at about 28.3-60.1%.

The clonotype originates from a man aged 18 to 30 in good health. Donor details come from another sample of the same person, matched by shared clones. The sequenced sample consisted of blood T cells: a sorted CD56 or NKG2C T cell subset, CD4+ or CD8+ T cells, or bulk PBMC T cells (not recorded which). The rearranged chain carries TRBV18 and TRBJ2-1; there is no DNA to check the TCRdb D call of TRBD2. The CDR3 sequence is CASSPGLAVANEQFF. The CDR3, completed at both ends by the reference TRBV18 and TRBJ2-1 genes, gives the full variable domain NAGVMQNPRHLVRRRGQEARLRCSPMKGHSHVYWYRQLPEEGLKFMVYLQKENIIDESGMPKERFSAEFPKEGPSILRIQQVVRGDSAAYFCASSPGLAVANEQFFGPGTRLTVL.